This T cell receptor beta chain derives from a study of blood T cell repertoires in COVID-19. Study-wide background: T cells, B-cell-depleted T cells, or PBMCs provided the cDNA or gDNA that served as material.

J gave up 3 bases and V 3 bases, and 16 bases lay outside the gene matches. Germline V CDR1 and CDR2: SGHRS, YFSETQ. This CDR3 region has 18 residues. Source study methods: Reference gene primers were amplified, and this amplification served to estimate nucleated cell counts. The assay was immunoSEQ multiplex PCR, and TCRdb's table has in-frame clones only and misses some. V and J calls and clone size are as listed in that table; D and trimming were resolved from the DNA. The data contain 150,000 to 200,000 clones, around four fifths of them singletons. Sequencing was performed on peripheral blood. This receptor was identified in a woman older than 75 with active or convalescent COVID-19. The chain recombines TRBV5-1 with TRBJ2-7; 9 nucleotides align to TRBD1. CDR3 in DNA: TGCGCCAGCAGCTCTTCCCGGGACAGGGTCCGTCTTCGCTACGAGCAGTACTTC. As protein: CASSSSRDRVRLRYEQYF.